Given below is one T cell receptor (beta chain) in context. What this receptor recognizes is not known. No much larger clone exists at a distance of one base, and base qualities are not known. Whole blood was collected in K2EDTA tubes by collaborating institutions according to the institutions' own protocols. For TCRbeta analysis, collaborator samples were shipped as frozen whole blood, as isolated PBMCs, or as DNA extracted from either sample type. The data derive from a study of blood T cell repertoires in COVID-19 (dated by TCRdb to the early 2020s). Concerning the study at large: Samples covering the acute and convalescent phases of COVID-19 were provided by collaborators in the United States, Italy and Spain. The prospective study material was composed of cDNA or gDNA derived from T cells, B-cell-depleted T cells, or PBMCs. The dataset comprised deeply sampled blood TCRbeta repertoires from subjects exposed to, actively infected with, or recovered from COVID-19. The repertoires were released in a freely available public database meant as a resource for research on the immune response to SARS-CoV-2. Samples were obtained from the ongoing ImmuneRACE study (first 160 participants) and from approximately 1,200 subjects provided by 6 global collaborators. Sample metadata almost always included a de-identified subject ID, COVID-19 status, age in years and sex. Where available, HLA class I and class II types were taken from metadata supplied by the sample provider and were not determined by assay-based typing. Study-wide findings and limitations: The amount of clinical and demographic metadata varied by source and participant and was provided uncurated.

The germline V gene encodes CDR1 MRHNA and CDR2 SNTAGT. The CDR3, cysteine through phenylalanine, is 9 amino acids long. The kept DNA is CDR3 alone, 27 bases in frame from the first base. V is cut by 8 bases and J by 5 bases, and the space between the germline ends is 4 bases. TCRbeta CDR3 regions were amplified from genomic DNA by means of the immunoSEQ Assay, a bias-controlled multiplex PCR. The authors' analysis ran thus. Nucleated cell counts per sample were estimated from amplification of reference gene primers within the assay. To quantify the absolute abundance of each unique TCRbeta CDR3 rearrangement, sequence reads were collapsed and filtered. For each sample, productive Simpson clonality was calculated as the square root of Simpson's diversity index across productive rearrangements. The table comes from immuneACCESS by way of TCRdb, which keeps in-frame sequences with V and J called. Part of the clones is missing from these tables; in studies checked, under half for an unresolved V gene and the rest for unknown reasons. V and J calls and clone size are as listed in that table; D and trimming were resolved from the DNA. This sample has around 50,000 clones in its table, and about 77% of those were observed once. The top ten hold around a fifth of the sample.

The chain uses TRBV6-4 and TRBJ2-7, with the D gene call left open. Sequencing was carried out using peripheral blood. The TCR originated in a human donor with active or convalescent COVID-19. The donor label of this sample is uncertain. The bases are TGTGCCAGCCGTAACGAGCAGTACTTC. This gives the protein CASRNEQYF.